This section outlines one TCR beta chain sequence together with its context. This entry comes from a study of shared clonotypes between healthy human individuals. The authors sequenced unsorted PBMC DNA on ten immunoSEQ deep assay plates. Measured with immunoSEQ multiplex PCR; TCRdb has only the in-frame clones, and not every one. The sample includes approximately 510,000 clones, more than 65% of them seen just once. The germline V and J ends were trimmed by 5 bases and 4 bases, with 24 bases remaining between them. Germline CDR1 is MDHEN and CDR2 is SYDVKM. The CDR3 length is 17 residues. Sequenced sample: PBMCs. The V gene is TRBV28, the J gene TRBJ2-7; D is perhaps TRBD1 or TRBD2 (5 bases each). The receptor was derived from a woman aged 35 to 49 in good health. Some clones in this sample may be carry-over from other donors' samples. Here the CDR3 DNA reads TGTGCCAGCAGTCCGCCCGCGGGCAGGGCAGTGAATTACGAGCAGTACTTC. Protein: CASSPPAGRAVNYEQYF.